Below, 18 T cell receptor beta chains from the same sample are listed, as sequenced in a study of OX40 agonist ivuxolimab in advanced cancers. Method: immunoSEQ multiplex PCR; TCRdb's copy keeps in-frame clones and lacks some. The sample holds about 44,000 clones, about 80% seen once. The starting material was CD4+ or CD8+ T cells sorted from blood, obtained in a trial of the OX40 agonist ivuxolimab. The receptors stem from an adult with an advanced solid tumor such as melanoma, head and neck, liver or kidney cancer.

The genes are TRBV7-9 and TRBJ2-2; 8 nucleotides line up with TRBD1. Looked up from germline, CDR1 is SEHNR and CDR2 is FQNEAQ (reference sequence). CDR3 size: 19 residues. V lost 2 bases, J lost 2 bases, and 13 bases stayed unmatched. The CDR3 DNA reads as TGTGCCAGCAGCTTAAGCGGTTGGACAGGGTATCCCAACACCGGGGAGCTGTTTTTT. This codes for CASSLSGWTGYPNTGELFF. Complete variable domain (other parts from reference TRBV7-9 and TRBJ2-2): DTGVSQNPRHKITKRGQNVTFRCDPISEHNRLYWYRQTLGQGPEFLTYFQNEAQLEKSRLLSDRFSAERPKGSFSTLEIQRTEQGDSAMYLCASSLSGWTGYPNTGELFFGEGSRLTVL.

The chain employs TRBV9 and TRBJ2-1; D uncertain. Germline V lookup: CDR1 SGDLS, CDR2 YYNGEE. This CDR3 region has 12 residues. The germline V and J ends were trimmed by 3 bases and 6 bases, with 7 bases remaining between them. The CDR3 DNA reads TGTGCCAGCAGCGAGTTTGGCAATGAGCAGTTCTTC. It specifies CASSEFGNEQFF.

The chain joins TRBV7-8 to TRBJ1-1; D is perhaps TRBD1 (5 bases). Germline CDR1 and CDR2: SGHVS and FQNEAQ. The CDR3 has 15 residues. Deletions cut 8 bases from V and 1 base from J, with 17 bases between. The DNA of the CDR3 is TGTGCCAGCCGGTGGGGGGGAATGGGGAACACTGAAGCTTTCTTT. Translation: CASRWGGMGNTEAFF.

The chain joins TRBV18 to TRBJ2-3; tentatively, D is TRBD2 (6 bases). CDR1 KGHSH and CDR2 LQKENI come from the germline V gene. The CDR3 runs 14 residues. The ends were cut back, 7 bases at V and 4 bases at J, with 15 bases in the middle. In DNA, the CDR3 is TGTGCCAGCTACCCGGGAGTTAGGGCAGATACGCAGTATTTT. Translating gives CASYPGVRADTQYF.

J is TRBJ2-5 and V is TRBV28; 11 nucleotides match TRBD1. This CDR3 region has 15 residues. CDR1 and CDR2 from the germline V gene are MDHEN and SYDVKM. Trimming removed 4 bases from V and 5 bases from J; junction bases left unmatched: 6. This CDR3 is CASSSGQGASETQYF. As DNA, the CDR3 is TGTGCCAGCAGTTCCGGACAGGGGGCGAGTGAGACCCAGTACTTC. Using reference TRBV28 and TRBJ2-5 for the parts outside the CDR3, the full variable domain is DVKVTQSSRYLVKRTGEKVFLECVQDMDHENMFWYRQDPGLGLRLIYFSYDVKMKEKGDIPEGYSVSREKKERFSLILESASTNQTSMYLCASSSGQGASETQYFGPGTRLLVL.

This sequence joins TRBV28 and TRBJ2-5; D gene ambiguous. This CDR3 has 13 residues. Germline values: CDR1 MDHEN, CDR2 SYDVKM. Deletions cut 4 bases from V and 5 bases from J, with 11 bases between. The DNA for the CDR3 is TGTGCCAGCAGTTCAGTTCCTAGGGAGACCCAGTACTTC. Amino acid sequence: CASSSVPRETQYF.

The chain carries TRBV12-2 and TRBJ2-1; TRBD2, the table's D call, was not compared with the DNA. TRBV12-2 has pseudogene status. This CDR3 is built from 15 residues. The CDR3 loop reads CASRRTSGRVNEQFF. CDR3 sequence (DNA): TGTGCAAGTCGCAGGACTAGCGGGAGGGTCAATGAGCAGTTCTTC.

This clone was seen just once. This sequence joins TRBV5-1 and TRBJ1-2, with TRBD1 matching 10 bases. Germline-derived CDR1 and CDR2 are SGHRS and YFSETQ. V was pared by 0 bases and J by 3 bases, with 2 bases of the junction left unmatched. The CDR3 consists of 15 residues. CDR3 sequence reads: CASSLATGGDYGYTF. Written as DNA, the CDR3 is TGCGCCAGCAGCTTGGCGACAGGGGGCGACTATGGCTACACCTTC.

The rearrangement uses TRBV2 and TRBJ2-1, with TRBD2 identical over 12 bases. Per germline, CDR1 SNHLY and CDR2 FYNNEI. The CDR3 runs to 15 residues. V was clipped by 6 bases and J by 4 bases; unmatched bases: 4. The CDR3 here is CASRLGLAGYNEQFF. In DNA form, the CDR3 reads TGTGCCAGCAGGCTGGGACTAGCGGGTTACAATGAGCAGTTCTTC. The full variable domain, in which reference TRBV2 and TRBJ2-1 provide the parts outside the CDR3, is EPEVTQTPSHQVTQMGQEVILRCVPISNHLYFYWYRQILGQKVEFLVSFYNNEISEKSEIFDDQFSVERPDGSNFTLKIRSTKLEDSAMYFCASRLGLAGYNEQFFGPGTRLTVL.

The DNA for the CDR3 is TGTGCCAGCGGAAAACTAGTGTCTGAGCAGTTCTTC. Its protein is CASGKLVSEQFF. The chain links TRBV28 to TRBJ2-1; D may be TRBD2 (5 bases). V was cut by 8 bases and J by 9 bases, with 14 bases left in between. The CDR3 covers 12 residues. Germline loops: CDR1 MDHEN, CDR2 SYDVKM. The variable domain in full, completed from reference TRBV28 and TRBJ2-1, reads DVKVTQSSRYLVKRTGEKVFLECVQDMDHENMFWYRQDPGLGLRLIYFSYDVKMKEKGDIPEGYSVSREKKERFSLILESASTNQTSMYLCASGKLVSEQFFGPGTRLTVL.

The chain joins TRBV7-2 to TRBJ2-7, with 9 bases fitting TRBD1. CDR1 is SGHTA and CDR2 is FQGNSA in the germline V gene. There are 14 residues in the CDR3. With V trimmed by 4 bases and J by 6 bases, 7 bases remained unmatched. For the CDR3, the DNA is TGTGCCAGCAGCTCTCGGACAGGGGTGGGCGAGCAGTACTTC. Translation gives CASSSRTGVGEQYF.

The chain combines TRBV21-1 with TRBJ2-1; the table assigns TRBD2, which was not confirmed against the DNA. TRBV21-1 is recorded as a pseudogene. The CDR3 has 15 amino acids. The CDR3 nucleotides are TGTGCCAGCAGCAAGACTAGCGGGAGTTTGAATGAGCAGTTCTTC. Residues: CASSKTSGSLNEQFF.

This clone was seen once. A junction end diverges from the germline sequence, so it may reflect a read error. The chain links TRBV7-9 to TRBJ2-7, with 7 bases matching TRBD1. Germline loops: CDR1 SEHNR, CDR2 FQNEAQ (reference sequence). The CDR3 is made up of 12 amino acids. The CDR3 bases are TGTGCCAGCAGCTTAATGAACCAGAGGGGGCACTTC. It is translated as CASSLMNQRGHF.

The chain recombines TRBV5-6 with TRBJ2-1, with 11 bases matching TRBD2. The ends lost 2 bases at V and 7 bases at J; junction bases unmatched: 2. This CDR3 comprises 14 residues. Germline V gene sequence: CDR1 SGHDT, CDR2 YYEEEE. This CDR3 is CASSFLAGGNEQFF. The CDR3 DNA sequence: TGTGCCAGCAGCTTCCTAGCGGGGGGAAATGAGCAGTTCTTC.

About this clone: This sample includes further DNA sequences coding for the same CDR3. The V gene is TRBV29-1, the J gene TRBJ1-2, with 8 bases lining up with TRBD1. This CDR3 has 13 amino acids. Germline V lookup: CDR1 SQVTM, CDR2 ANQGSEA. V lost 3 bases to trimming and J lost 2 bases; unmatched junction nucleotides: 2. The CDR3 loop reads CSVETGANYGYTF. In nucleotides, the CDR3 is TGCAGCGTTGAGACAGGGGCGAACTATGGCTACACCTTC.

The chain employs TRBV5-1 and TRBJ2-3; D unresolved. The CDR3 sequence is 14 residues long. Germline values: CDR1 SGHRS, CDR2 YFSETQ. Trimming removed 4 bases at V and 3 bases at J, with 12 bases between. The CDR3 DNA reads TGCGCCAGCAGCCTTTCCGGCAGTACAGATACGCAGTATTTT. Amino acids: CASSLSGSTDTQYF.

The V gene is TRBV27, the J gene TRBJ1-1; D is uncertain. The CDR3 runs to 14 residues. V was cut by 5 bases and J by 6 bases, with 16 bases left in between. The germline gives CDR1 MNHEY, CDR2 SMNVEV (reference sequence). The CDR3 bases are TGTGCCAGCAGTCTCCCTCCACCCTCGTCTGAAGCTTTCTTT. This encodes CASSLPPPSSEAFF.

V is TRBV7-2 and J is TRBJ1-5; 7 positions agree with TRBD1. After removal of 5 bases from V and 8 bases from J, the junction contained 9 bases not matched to a gene. This CDR3 is 14 amino acids long. Germline assignment: CDR1 SGHTA and CDR2 FQGNSA. CDR3 in DNA: TGTGCCAGCAGCCCGGGACAGACTGGAAAGCCCCAGCATTTT. Amino acids: CASSPGQTGKPQHF. The full variable domain, with the rest looked up from reference TRBV7-2 and TRBJ1-5, is GAGVSQSPSNKVTEKGKDVELRCDPISGHTALYWYRQSLGQGLEFLIYFQGNSAPDKSGLPSDRFSAERTGGSVSTLTIQRTQQEDSAVYLCASSPGQTGKPQHFGDGTRLSIL.